The following is a TCR beta chain sequence with its context. The repertoire was sequenced with immunoSEQ multiplex PCR; TCRdb's copy has only in-frame clones and lacks some. The table shows about 150,000 clones, with 75% to 85% occurring only once. The sample belongs to a study of blood T cell repertoires in COVID-19. In the study overall: The cDNA or gDNA used as material had been derived from T cells, B-cell-depleted T cells, or PBMCs.

CDR3 length: 14 residues. The germline V gene encodes CDR1 SEHNR and CDR2 FQNEAQ (reference sequence). Trimming cost V 1 base and J 6 bases, with 10 bases left between them. Seattle enrolled patients during active infection and tracked them longitudinally. Input material: peripheral blood. This sequence joins TRBV7-9 and TRBJ2-1; D is uncertain. This clonotype originated in a woman between 55 and 75 years old with COVID-19, enrolled during active disease. CDR3 amino acids: CASSLGRLLNEQFF. Here the CDR3 DNA reads TGTGCCAGCAGCTTAGGTAGACTCCTCAATGAGCAGTTCTTC.